These T cell receptor beta chains were read from a single sample in a study of T cells in Graves' hyperthyroidism and ophthalmopathy. From the multiplex PCR reads, TCRdb called clonotypes with MiXCR, one entry per CDR3 protein. Of around 450,000 distinct CDR3 sequences detected, about 13% appear once; the ten largest clones hold 5.3%. Sequenced sample: blood. The receptor source for this set is a woman between 18 and 29 years old with Graves' hyperthyroidism. The CDR3 runs from the conserved cysteine through the conserved F or W. The order of the fields is CDR3 protein, V gene.

CDR3aa: CSVETRSGFYGYTF; v_gene: TRBV29-1
CDR3aa: CASRNRGRDTQYF; v_gene: TRBV28
CDR3aa: CSVVPWETQYF; v_gene: TRBV29-1
CDR3aa: CASSAGGGNQPQHF; v_gene: TRBV19
CDR3aa: CASSAMTGNYGYTF; v_gene: TRBV2
CDR3aa: CASSETGTSSDTQYF; v_gene: TRBV27
CDR3aa: CASLPEDGEQYF; v_gene: TRBV28
CDR3aa: CASSPHLASAEQFF; v_gene: TRBV6-2/TRBV6-3
CDR3aa: CASSPPRGSGSHNEQFF; v_gene: TRBV18
CDR3aa: CASGTSGNTDTQYF; v_gene: TRBV5-1
CDR3aa: CASSGGGLAGGETQYF; v_gene: TRBV6-1
CDR3aa: CASTARNLDTQYF; v_gene: TRBV28
CDR3aa: CASRDSDLRTEAFF; v_gene: TRBV19
CDR3aa: CASSVVAGGSYGYTF; v_gene: TRBV9
CDR3aa: CASSHSGRANTGELFF; v_gene: TRBV11-3
CDR3aa: CASSLDRQTQYF; v_gene: TRBV11-3
CDR3aa: CATSDAGLAGDTDTQYF; v_gene: TRBV24-1
CDR3aa: CALRLAGTGELFF; v_gene: TRBV30
CDR3aa: CASSLDWQGNYGYTF; v_gene: TRBV27
CDR3aa: CAWRSGDTQYF; v_gene: TRBV30
CDR3aa: CASRTGGGANVLTF; v_gene: TRBV27
CDR3aa: CASSAYRVGSIFGCTF; v_gene: TRBV7-2
CDR3aa: CACPTLDRAGYGYTF; v_gene: TRBV30
CDR3aa: CASSKTGTGSYNEQFF; v_gene: TRBV7-6
CDR3aa: CASRNWTVGYGYTF; v_gene: TRBV28
CDR3aa: CAWSVQLTDTQYF; v_gene: TRBV30
CDR3aa: CAWRGTDTQYF; v_gene: TRBV30
CDR3aa: CASSAQSTDTQYF; v_gene: TRBV9
CDR3aa: CATWGTPNRNTEAFF; v_gene: TRBV6-1
CDR3aa: CASSLGASGGETQYF; v_gene: TRBV28
CDR3aa: CASTNVETQYF; v_gene: TRBV2
CDR3aa: CSATGTGPAYEQYF; v_gene: TRBV20-1
CDR3aa: CASSRQGEETQYF; v_gene: TRBV7-2
CDR3aa: CSVVTVGHYEQYF; v_gene: TRBV29-1
CDR3aa: CASSLGLAGVETQYF; v_gene: TRBV12-3/TRBV12-4
CDR3aa: CASSFSRPQRSEQYF; v_gene: TRBV12-3/TRBV12-4
CDR3aa: CASSSPLLAGPQETQYF; v_gene: TRBV11-2
CDR3aa: CASSLAATNEQYF; v_gene: TRBV11-1
CDR3aa: CASSLRIDMQGAPYEQYF; v_gene: TRBV4-2
CDR3aa: CASSEDLIWGDYGYTF; v_gene: TRBV6-1
CDR3aa: CASSQAGSGRDTQYF; v_gene: TRBV4-1
CDR3aa: CASIRANTEAFF; v_gene: TRBV6-1
CDR3aa: CASSGGTSGSADTQYF; v_gene: TRBV28
CDR3aa: CAWSVTSRTDTQYF; v_gene: TRBV30
CDR3aa: CVSSLAGETQYF; v_gene: TRBV6-2/TRBV6-3
CDR3aa: CATSREPRSTDTQYF; v_gene: TRBV15
CDR3aa: CASSILSAGVLAGANVLTF; v_gene: TRBV6-1
CDR3aa: CSARVIGAGEVYNEQFF; v_gene: TRBV20-1
CDR3aa: CASSLIPGQYNEQFF; v_gene: TRBV7-8
CDR3aa: CASSPISLTNEQFF; v_gene: TRBV5-6
CDR3aa: CASGRTALYEQYF; v_gene: TRBV27
CDR3aa: CASSLGGDGGPQHF; v_gene: TRBV7-8
CDR3aa: CASSWTLVEIAINSYNEQFF; v_gene: TRBV19